This TCR beta chain was sequenced during a study of CD8+CD57+ T cells in acquired aplastic anemia. As for the study in general: Across the sorted CD4+ and CD8+ cells, DNA amounts averaged about 3.1 ug. Notes on the study in general: The number of CD8+ CDR3 sequences shared by patients and controls was under 35. Patients and healthy controls showed no significant CD8+ Simpson's diversity difference.

This clonotype turned up a few times. Its target is not known. TCR beta VDJ and CDR3 were profiled, and genomic DNA was the template. TCRdb independently ran MiXCR on the reads; one entry per CDR3 protein. The table lists some 290,000 distinct CDR3 sequences, 45% to 70% of them singletons. The V gene lost 7 bases and the J gene lost 9 bases, with 16 bases spanning the gap. CDR1 and CDR2 from the germline V gene are WSHSY and SAAADI. The CDR3 extends over 12 amino acids. Sequenced material: sorted CD4+, CD8+, or CD8+CD57+ T cells (not recorded which) from PBMCs. V and J are TRBV10-2 and TRBJ2-7; TRBD2 might be the D (7 bases). This clonotype was obtained from a human donor with severe aplastic anemia or a healthy control (not recorded which). The CDR3 region has the DNA TGCGCCAGCATAGGGGGGGGCGTTGGGCAGTACTTC. Its protein is CASIGGGVGQYF.